These T cell receptor beta chains were read from a single sample in a study of blood T cells in healthy people across ages. Each CDR3 protein gets one entry after TCRdb re-called the 5' RACE reads with MiXCR. Found here are about 1.6 million distinct CDR3 sequences, about 32% of them singletons; the top ten hold approximately 11%. The material sequenced was blood. The receptors here all came from a woman in her twenties or thirties in good health. Each CDR3 is given with its conserved first and last residue. A D gene is named only where the DNA matches it firmly. Size values are once, few and many counts, or a class for expanded clones, and some rows have none.

14	TRBV3-1	TRBJ1-2	few	TRBD1	TGTGCCAGCAGCCCAGAAGTGGCAGGGGGAGGCTACACCTTC	CASSPEVAGGGYTF
14	TRBV6-5	TRBJ2-7	.	.	TGTGCCAGCAGCGCAGGGACCCCTCAGGGCGAGCAGTACTTC	CASSAGTPQGEQYF
13	TRBV27	TRBJ2-1	few	TRBD2	TGTGCCAGCAAACTAGCGGGAGTAGGTGAGCAGTTCTTC	CASKLAGVGEQFF
13	TRBV14	TRBJ1-1	once	.	TGTGCCAGCAGCCAGTGGGAGCAGCCTGAAGCTTTCTTT	CASSQWEQPEAFF
13	TRBV20-1	TRBJ2-1	many	.	TGCAGTGCTGGGGGCCCTCGTAGCGATGAGCAGTTCTTC	CSAGGPRSDEQFF
17	TRBV13	TRBJ2-3	.	TRBD2	TGTGCCAGCAGCCCCCGTTTTGGCGGGGGTGAACCAGATACGCAGTATTTT	CASSPRFGGGEPDTQYF
14	TRBV7-3	TRBJ2-7	few	.	TGTGCCAGCAGCTTAAATCGGGATGACGACGAGCAGTACTTC	CASSLNRDDDEQYF
14	TRBV4-2	TRBJ2-3	.	.	TGTGCCAGTTCTACTGGCGGGACGGAAGATACGCAGTATTTT	CASSTGGTEDTQYF
17	TRBV4-1	TRBJ1-1	.	.	TGCGCCAGCAGCCAAGATCCGGGGGAGGCCACACGAACTGAAGCTTTCTTT	CASSQDPGEATRTEAFF
16	TRBV15	TRBJ2-7	many	.	TGTGCCACCAGCAGAGATTCGGCTAAGGAAAACTACGAGCAGTACTTC	CATSRDSAKENYEQYF
16	TRBV20-1	TRBJ2-5	.	.	TGCAGTGCTAGTACCAACTATGGGGGGAGCCTAGAGACCCAGTACTTC	CSASTNYGGSLETQYF
14	TRBV6-2/TRBV6-3	TRBJ2-1	.	.	TGTGCCAGCGAACCCTATGGGGCGAGCATTGAGCAGTTCTTC	CASEPYGASIEQFF
13	TRBV12-3/TRBV12-4	TRBJ2-3	.	.	TGTGCCAGCAGAGTGACTATAACAGATGCGCAATATTTT	CASRVTITDAQYF
17	TRBV6-1	TRBJ2-5	.	.	TGTGCCAGCAGTCCTTATGCGGGGATAAGCTCCTACAATGAGCAGTACTTC	CASSPYAGISSYNEQYF
15	TRBV9	TRBJ2-2	few	.	TGTGCCAGCAGCCCCGTCACCCGGTTAACCGGGGAGCTGTTTTTT	CASSPVTRLTGELFF
15	TRBV20-1	TRBJ2-5	few	.	TGCAGTGCTAGCCGTCCCGGGACTTCCCCGGAGACCCAGTACTTC	CSASRPGTSPETQYF
13	TRBV6-2/TRBV6-3	TRBJ2-7	.	.	TGTGCCAGCAGTTACGCAATATTGGGGGAGCAGTACTTC	CASSYAILGEQYF
13	TRBV2	TRBJ1-6	.	.	TGTGCCAGCACCACAGGGCCAGGTTCACCCCTCCACTTT	CASTTGPGSPLHF
16	TRBV3-1	TRBJ1-4	.	.	TGTGCCAGCAGCCAGGTCCGGTTGGCAGCTAATGAAAAACTGTTTTTT	CASSQVRLAANEKLFF
17	TRBV5-6	TRBJ2-7	.	TRBD2	TGTGCCAGCAGCTTGTTTGCTAGCGGGGGCAGCACCTACGAGCAGTACTTC	CASSLFASGGSTYEQYF
16	TRBV5-1	TRBJ2-1	few	TRBD1	TGCGCCAGCAGCTTGGGAGGTGGGACAGTTTACAATGAGCAGTTCTTC	CASSLGGGTVYNEQFF
13	TRBV20-1	TRBJ2-7	.	.	TGCAGTGCCGTCCCACCACTCTCTAACGAGCAGTACTTC	CSAVPPLSNEQYF
15	TRBV10-3	TRBJ2-1	.	.	TGTGCCATCAGTGATCACAGGAGCTCCTACAATGAGCAGTTCTTC	CAISDHRSSYNEQFF
17	TRBV12-3/TRBV12-4	TRBJ2-2	few	TRBD2	TGTGCCAGCAGTCCCGTCGGGACTAGCGGGAGGAACGGGGAGCTGTTTTTT	CASSPVGTSGRNGELFF
13	TRBV20-1	TRBJ2-3	few	.	TGCAGTGCTAGAGATCCCATCACAGATACGCAGTATTTT	CSARDPITDTQYF
17	TRBV6-5	TRBJ2-1	many	TRBD2	TGTGCCAGCAGTTACCAAGGTAGCGGGAGCAGGGGGAATGAGCAGTTCTTC	CASSYQGSGSRGNEQFF
15	TRBV27	TRBJ2-7	.	.	TGTGCCAGCAGGTTTCGAATCGATTGGGGGTACGAGCAGTACTTC	CASRFRIDWGYEQYF
13	TRBV11-1	TRBJ2-5	.	.	TGTGCCAGCAGCTTTGGGAATCGAGAGCCCCAGTACTTC	CASSFGNREPQYF
15	TRBV15	TRBJ2-7	few	.	TGTGCCACCAGCACAGGGTCCCCACCCGGCTACGAGCAGTACTTC	CATSTGSPPGYEQYF